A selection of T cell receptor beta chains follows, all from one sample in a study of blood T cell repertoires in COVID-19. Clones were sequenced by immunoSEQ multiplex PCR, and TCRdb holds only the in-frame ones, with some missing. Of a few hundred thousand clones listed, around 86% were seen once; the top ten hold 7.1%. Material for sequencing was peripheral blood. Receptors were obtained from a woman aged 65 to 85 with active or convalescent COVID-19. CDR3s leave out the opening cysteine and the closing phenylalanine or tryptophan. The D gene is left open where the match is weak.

CDR3 protein: ASSDSRGLYEQY
V gene: TRBV6-4
D gene: TRBD1
CDR3 length: 12

CDR3 protein: ASSSVGQSSYEQY
V gene: TRBV5-4
D gene: .
CDR3 length: 13

CDR3 protein: ASRVGGAGGYT
V gene: TRBV2
D gene: .
CDR3 length: 11

CDR3 protein: SASEGVNEKLF
V gene: TRBV20-1
D gene: .
CDR3 length: 11

CDR3 protein: ASSPLSRDNTGELF
V gene: TRBV3-1/TRBV3-2
D gene: .
CDR3 length: 14

CDR3 protein: ASSLGAPAKNIQY
V gene: TRBV7-9
D gene: .
CDR3 length: 13

CDR3 protein: ASSHRRQGYTEAF
V gene: TRBV19
D gene: .
CDR3 length: 13

CDR3 protein: ASSGQTYGYT
V gene: TRBV7-2
D gene: .
CDR3 length: 10

CDR3 protein: ASSFGQGGNEQF
V gene: TRBV5-1
D gene: TRBD1
CDR3 length: 12

CDR3 protein: ASSRNQGYEQY
V gene: TRBV3-1/TRBV3-2
D gene: .
CDR3 length: 11

CDR3 protein: ASSLRRGDEQF
V gene: TRBV27
D gene: TRBD2
CDR3 length: 11

CDR3 protein: ASARGGELF
V gene: TRBV12-3/TRBV12-4
D gene: .
CDR3 length: 9

CDR3 protein: ASSRGGGFDTIY
V gene: TRBV27
D gene: .
CDR3 length: 12